This T cell receptor (beta chain) emerged from a study of cytomegalovirus exposure and HLA in healthy donors. In the study overall: Of several hundred genotyped donors, 65% to 85% clustered with self-reported Caucasian donors. Points from the study as a whole: In a later analysis, TCR beta V- and J-gene trimming was associated with a missense DCLRE1C variant. In vitro confirmation showed a few CMV-associated chains to be CMV antigen specific. After further analysis at a later stage, under 20,000 TCR beta sequences were associated with HLA alleles at 0.05 false discovery rate.

A multiplex PCR was run with 60 Vbeta primers and 13 Jbeta primers. Profiling relied on immunoSEQ multiplex PCR, and the TCRdb table lists in-frame clones only, not all of them. The sample yields about 120,000 clones, about 83% seen once. The CDR3 contains 18 residues. Germline V gene data show CDR1 as SGHNT and CDR2 as YYREEE (reference sequence). V lost 4 bases and J lost 0; bases outside the gene matches: 9. A remark on this clone: Its target is not known.

The sequenced material came from PBMCs. This TCR came from a woman in her 40s in good health and CMV-seropositive. The chain recombines TRBV5-4 with TRBJ2-3; 12 bases are shared with TRBD2. As DNA, the CDR3 is TGTGCCAGCAGCCAAGGCCTAGCGGGGGGGACTAGCACAGATACGCAGTATTTT. Amino acid sequence: CASSQGLAGGTSTDTQYF.